The 26 T cell receptor beta chains given below trace back to one sample, sequenced in a study of response to subunit inactivated influenza vaccine. TCRdb ran MiXCR on the RT-PCR reads and lists one entry per CDR3 protein. The data contain some 500,000 distinct CDR3 sequences, about 25% of them singletons. The sample in question was CD4+ T cells sorted from PBMCs, obtained less than 6 days after vaccination. The receptors come from a man in his forties or fifties who received an inactivated influenza vaccine.

This clonotype was detected a few times. The CDR3 DNA reads as TGTGCCAGCAGCTTGACCTACCGGGGTCCCTACAATGAGCAGTTCTTC. Translated, it gives CASSLTYRGPYNEQFF. The chain is built from TRBV5-5 and TRBJ2-1, with D possibly TRBD2 on 5 matching bases. Germline V gene sequence: CDR1 SGHKS, CDR2 YYEKEE (reference sequence). Deletions cut 1 base from V and 2 bases from J, with 13 bases between. This CDR3 region has 16 residues.

V usage is TRBV5-6 and J usage is TRBJ2-1; D gene ambiguous. The CDR3 runs to 15 residues. V dropped 2 bases and J dropped 6 bases, with 15 bases sitting between them. CDR1 is SGHDT and CDR2 is YYEEEE in the germline V gene. CDR3 residues: CASSFRRPVVNEQFF. Written as DNA, the CDR3 is TGTGCCAGCAGCTTTCGACGGCCGGTCGTCAATGAGCAGTTCTTC.

The chain joins TRBV20-1 to TRBJ2-3; TRBD2 matches 12 bases. Losses at the gene ends were 5 bases for V and 6 bases for J; bases not matched to a gene: 9. The CDR3 is made up of 15 amino acids. From germline, CDR1 is DFQATT and CDR2 SNEGSKA (reference sequence). CDR3 region: CSAGGLAGDHDTQYF. CDR3 DNA: TGCAGTGCTGGGGGACTAGCGGGCGACCATGATACGCAGTATTTT.

This clonotype was found a few times. This sequence joins TRBV12-5 and TRBJ1-1; D is unclear. This CDR3 has 17 residues. Germline V gene lookup returns CDR1 LGHNT and CDR2 FRNRAP. Between the trimmed V and J ends, which lost 3 bases and 0 bases, there was a span of 17 bases. The CDR3 here is CASGLTTSGGMNTEAFF. CDR3 bases: TGTGCTAGTGGTTTAACAACATCAGGAGGGATGAACACTGAAGCTTTCTTT.

The rearrangement links TRBV5-1 to TRBJ2-5; D remains ambiguous. CDR3 size: 14 residues. Germline V gene lookup returns CDR1 SGHRS and CDR2 YFSETQ. Trimming took 4 bases from V and 5 from J, leaving 15 bases between them. Written as DNA, the CDR3 is TGCGCCAGCAGCCCCCTCGGGCTGAGGGAGACCCAGTACTTC. Protein sequence: CASSPLGLRETQYF.

The J gene is TRBJ2-2, the V gene TRBV5-1, with D perhaps TRBD1 (6 bases). This CDR3 is built from 13 residues. CDR1 and CDR2 from the germline V gene are SGHRS and YFSETQ. Trimming pared 7 bases from V and 1 base from J, leaving 8 bases between. In nucleotides, the CDR3 is TGCGCCAGCGGGGGACAGAACACCGGGGAGCTGTTTTTT. The encoded protein is CASGGQNTGELFF.

V is TRBV7-6 and J is TRBJ1-1; 7 bases agree with TRBD1. After removal of 5 bases from V and 4 bases from J, the junction contained 7 bases not matched to a gene. The CDR3 runs to 14 residues. CDR1 SGHVS and CDR2 FNYEAQ come from the germline V gene. CDR3 amino acids: CASSTLSGGTEAFF. The CDR3 DNA is TGTGCCAGCAGCACCTTGTCAGGGGGCACTGAAGCTTTCTTT.

The V call is TRBV7-8, the J call TRBJ1-1, with TRBD1 matching over 8 bases. Germline CDR1 is SGHVS and CDR2 is FQNEAQ. The V segment lost 1 base and the J segment 0 bases; nucleotides outside the gene matches: 7. The CDR3 is made up of 17 amino acids. CDR3 nucleotide sequence: TGTGCCAGCAGCTTAGTTTCGCAGGGGGCCATGAACACTGAAGCTTTCTTT. Residues: CASSLVSQGAMNTEAFF.

This clonotype occurred a few times. This chain joins TRBV12-3 or TRBV12-4 and TRBJ2-3; possibly TRBD2 for D (6 bases). Trimming shortened V by 6 bases and J by 1 base, and 17 bases separated the two germline ends. The CDR3 has 16 residues. The DNA for the CDR3 is TGTGCCAGCAGGTACGGGGGTCGGACTGGCACAGATACGCAGTATTTT. It yields the protein CASRYGGRTGTDTQYF.

This clonotype has a handful of counts. The genes are TRBV25-1 and TRBJ1-1, with D maybe TRBD1 (5 bases). Trimming removed 7 bases from V and 5 bases from J, with 17 bases in between. Germline CDR1 and CDR2: MGHDK and SYGVNS. The CDR3 extends over 14 amino acids. The CDR3 is CASIHSGEGTEAFF. CDR3 nucleotide sequence: TGTGCCAGCATCCATTCGGGGGAAGGAACTGAAGCTTTCTTT.

The rearrangement joins TRBV20-1 to TRBJ2-7; TRBD1 matches at 9 bases. The CDR3 totals 15 residues. Losses at the gene ends were 6 bases for V and 2 bases for J; bases not matched to a gene: 11. Germline lookup yields CDR1 DFQATT and CDR2 SNEGSKA (reference sequence). The CDR3 spells CSANPGTGSPYEQYF. The CDR3 DNA reads as TGCAGTGCAAACCCCGGGACAGGGTCCCCCTACGAGCAGTACTTC.

The rearrangement joins TRBV29-1 to TRBJ2-3, with D possibly being TRBD2 (5 bases). This CDR3 comprises 12 residues. In germline, CDR1 is SQVTM, CDR2 ANQGSEA. Between the trimmed V and J ends, which lost 8 bases and 2 bases, there was a span of 11 bases. The CDR3 DNA sequence: TGCAGCATATACCTAGCCACAGATACGCAGTATTTT. Its protein is CSIYLATDTQYF.

The genes are TRBV5-6 and TRBJ2-3; 9 positions agree with TRBD1. J was trimmed by 6 bases and V by 1 base; bases with no gene match: 9. The CDR3 contains 16 residues. In germline, CDR1 is SGHDT, CDR2 YYEEEE. Here the CDR3 reads CASSLNIGQGIDTQYF. Here the CDR3 DNA reads TGTGCCAGCAGCTTGAATATTGGACAGGGGATCGATACGCAGTATTTT.

The chain uses TRBV28 and TRBJ1-1; D is perhaps TRBD1 (6 bases). The V end was cut by 3 bases, the J end by 7 bases, with 21 bases between. The germline V gene has CDR1 MDHEN and CDR2 SYDVKM. This CDR3 is built from 16 residues. The CDR3 sequence: CASSFSLWGGRDEAFF. The CDR3 DNA sequence: TGTGCCAGCAGTTTCTCCTTGTGGGGGGGGCGGGATGAAGCTTTCTTT.

This clonotype was counted between two and nine times. J is TRBJ2-5 and V is TRBV29-1, with D possibly TRBD1 on 6 matching bases. The CDR3 consists of 12 residues. Trimming cost V 7 bases and J 5 bases, with 14 bases left between them. Germline assignment: CDR1 SQVTM and CDR2 ANQGSEA. The CDR3 spells CSATGLSETQYF. Written as DNA, the CDR3 is TGCAGCGCCACAGGGTTATCGGAGACCCAGTACTTC.

DNA of the CDR3: TGTGCCAGCAGCTTAGTGGCCCGACAGCAGAACACTGAAGCTTTCTTT. As protein: CASSLVARQQNTEAFF. The chain combines TRBV7-8 with TRBJ1-1; TRBD1 is a possible D gene (5 bases). The CDR3 spans 16 residues. The germline CDR1 and CDR2 sequences are SGHVS and FQNEAQ. Trimming shortened V by 1 base and J by 1 base, and 13 bases separated the two germline ends.

This clonotype appeared a few times. The chain recombines TRBV2 with TRBJ2-5, with D hard to call. The V end lost 6 bases, the J end lost 1 base, and 9 bases lay between the germline ends. The CDR3 totals 13 residues. Germline-derived CDR1 and CDR2 are SNHLY and FYNNEI. This CDR3 reads CASSAQIQETQYF. The CDR3 nucleotides read TGTGCCAGCAGCGCCCAGATCCAAGAGACCCAGTACTTC.

This clonotype showed up just a few times. V is TRBV5-1 and J is TRBJ2-2; 11 bases fit TRBD2. The J segment lost 6 bases and the V segment lost 0 bases, leaving 4 bases of the junction unmatched. The CDR3 runs to 16 residues. The V gene's germline CDR1 is SGHRS and CDR2 YFSETQ. The DNA for the CDR3 is TGCGCCAGCAGCTTGGTCACTAGCGGGAGTTCCGGGGAGCTGTTTTTT. Residues: CASSLVTSGSSGELFF.

This clonotype appeared a few times. J is TRBJ1-5 and V is TRBV4-1; D remains ambiguous. The CDR3 consists of 14 residues. Per germline, CDR1 MGHRA and CDR2 YSYEKL. Between the trimmed V and J ends, which lost 5 bases and 6 bases, there was a span of 14 bases. The chain's CDR3 is CASSTTVVGQPQHF. The CDR3, as DNA: TGCGCCAGCAGCACTACAGTTGTGGGTCAGCCCCAGCATTTT.

The gene calls are TRBV9 and TRBJ2-5; D is possibly TRBD1 (6 bases). Trimming removed 0 bases at V and 4 bases at J, with 16 bases between. The V gene's germline CDR1 is SGDLS and CDR2 YYNGEE. CDR3 length: 16 amino acids. The CDR3, as DNA: TGTGCCAGCAGCGTAGTTCCAGGGGTGGGCGCAGAGACCCAGTACTTC. Its protein is CASSVVPGVGAETQYF.

This clonotype was seen a few times. The rearrangement uses TRBV7-2 and TRBJ2-1; D is unclear. V was shortened by 4 bases and J by 3 bases, with 16 bases between the two germline ends. CDR1 and CDR2 (germline): SGHTA, FQGNSA. This CDR3 region has 16 residues. The CDR3 spells CASSSLKGLVYNEQFF. The CDR3, as DNA: TGTGCCAGCAGCTCCCTAAAAGGCCTGGTCTACAATGAGCAGTTCTTC.

The V and J genes are TRBV4-1 and TRBJ1-6; D might be TRBD1 (6 bases). Germline V lookup: CDR1 MGHRA, CDR2 YSYEKL. V lost 4 bases and J lost 7, with 17 bases in between. The CDR3 is 16 residues long. The CDR3 nucleotides read TGCGCCAGCAGCCCAGGTGGTGGGGGGCGAAATTCACCCCTCCACTTT. It translates to CASSPGGGGRNSPLHF.

J is TRBJ2-1 and V is TRBV15, with D tentatively TRBD1 (6 bases). The CDR3 totals 12 residues. CDR1 LNHNV and CDR2 YYDKDF come from the germline V gene (reference sequence). The V end lost 8 bases, the J end lost 3 bases, and 8 bases lay between the germline ends. CDR3 in DNA: TGTGCCACCTCGGACAGCTACAATGAGCAGTTCTTC. Translated, it gives CATSDSYNEQFF.

The V call is TRBV3-1, the J call TRBJ2-7; D tentatively reads TRBD1 or TRBD2 (6 bases each). The length of the CDR3 is 14 residues. V was trimmed by 0 bases and J by 2 bases, leaving 8 bases between them. Germline V lookup: CDR1 LGHDT, CDR2 YNNKEL (reference sequence). CDR3 sequence reads: CASSQEGGTYEQYF. For the CDR3, the DNA is TGTGCCAGCAGCCAAGAAGGGGGGACCTACGAGCAGTACTTC.

The chain uses TRBV3-1 and TRBJ2-7; a possible D gene is TRBD2 (5 bases). Trimming removed 0 bases at V and 10 bases at J, with 19 bases between. Germline V gene sequence: CDR1 LGHDT, CDR2 YNNKEL (reference sequence). CDR3 length: 15 amino acids. DNA for the CDR3: TGTGCCAGCAGCCAAGATAGGCTAGCCCGATCGGAACAGTACTTC. Its translation: CASSQDRLARSEQYF.

This clonotype came up a few times. This chain joins TRBV11-2 and TRBJ1-6, with a possible D match to TRBD1 (5 bases). The V and J ends lost 5 bases and 8 bases respectively, with 13 bases between them. Germline CDR1 SGHAT, CDR2 FQNNGV. The CDR3 spans 14 residues. The CDR3 region is CASSRAGEYSPLHF. For the CDR3, the DNA is TGTGCCAGCAGCCGAGCGGGGGAGTATTCACCCCTCCACTTT. Combining the CDR3 with reference TRBV11-2 and TRBJ1-6 gives the whole variable domain EAGVAQSPRYKIIEKRQSVAFWCNPISGHATLYWYQQILGQGPKLLIQFQNNGVVDDSQLPKDRFSAERLKGVDSTLKIQPAKLEDSAVYLCASSRAGEYSPLHFGNGTRLTVT.